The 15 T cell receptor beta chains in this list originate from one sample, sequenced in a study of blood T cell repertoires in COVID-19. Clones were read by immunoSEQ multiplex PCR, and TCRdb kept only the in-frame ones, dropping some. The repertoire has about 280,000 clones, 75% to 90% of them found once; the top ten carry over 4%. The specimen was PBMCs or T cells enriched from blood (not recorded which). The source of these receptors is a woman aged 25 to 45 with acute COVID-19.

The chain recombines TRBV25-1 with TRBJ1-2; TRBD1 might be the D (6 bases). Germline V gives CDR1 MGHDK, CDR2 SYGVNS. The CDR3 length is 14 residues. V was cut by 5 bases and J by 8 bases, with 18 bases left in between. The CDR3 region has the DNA TGTGCCAGCAGTAACTCGGGACAACGGGGAGGCTACACCTTC. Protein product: CASSNSGQRGGYTF.

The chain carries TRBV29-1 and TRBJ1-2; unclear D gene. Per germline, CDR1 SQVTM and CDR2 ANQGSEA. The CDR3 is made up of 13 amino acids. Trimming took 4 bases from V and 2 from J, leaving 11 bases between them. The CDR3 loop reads CSVVGGENYGYTF. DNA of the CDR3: TGCAGCGTTGTTGGAGGAGAGAACTATGGCTACACCTTC.

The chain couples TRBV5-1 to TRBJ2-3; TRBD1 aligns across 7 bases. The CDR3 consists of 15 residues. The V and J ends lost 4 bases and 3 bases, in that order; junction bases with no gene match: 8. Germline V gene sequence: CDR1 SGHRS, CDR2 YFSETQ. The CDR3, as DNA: TGCGCCAGCAGCCCTGGACAGGAGAGAACAGATACGCAGTATTTT. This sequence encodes CASSPGQERTDTQYF.

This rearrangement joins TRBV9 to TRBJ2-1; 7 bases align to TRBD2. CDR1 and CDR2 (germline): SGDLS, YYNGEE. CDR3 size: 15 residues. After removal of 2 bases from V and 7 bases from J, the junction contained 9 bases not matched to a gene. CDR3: CASSVSGAGENEQFF. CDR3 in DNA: TGTGCCAGCAGCGTCTCTGGGGCGGGAGAGAATGAGCAGTTCTTC.

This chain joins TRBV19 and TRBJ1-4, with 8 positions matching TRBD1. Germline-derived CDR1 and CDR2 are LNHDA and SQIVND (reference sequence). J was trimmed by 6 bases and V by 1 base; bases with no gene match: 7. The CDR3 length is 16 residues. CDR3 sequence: CASSIVRDRRYEKLFF. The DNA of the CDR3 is TGTGCCAGTAGTATAGTGAGGGACAGGCGGTATGAAAAACTGTTTTTT.

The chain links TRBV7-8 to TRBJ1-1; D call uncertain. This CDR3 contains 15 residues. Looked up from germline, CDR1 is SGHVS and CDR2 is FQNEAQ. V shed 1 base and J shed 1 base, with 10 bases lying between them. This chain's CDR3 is CASSLDRWSNTEAFF. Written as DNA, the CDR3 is TGTGCCAGCAGCTTAGACAGATGGTCGAACACTGAAGCTTTCTTT.

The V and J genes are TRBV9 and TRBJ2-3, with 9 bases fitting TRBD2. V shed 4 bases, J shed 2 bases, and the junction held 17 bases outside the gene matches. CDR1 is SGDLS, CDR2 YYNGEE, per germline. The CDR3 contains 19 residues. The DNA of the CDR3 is TGTGCCAGCAGCTCATCAGGCCCCCGACTAGCGGATAACACAGATACGCAGTATTTT. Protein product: CASSSSGPRLADNTDTQYF.

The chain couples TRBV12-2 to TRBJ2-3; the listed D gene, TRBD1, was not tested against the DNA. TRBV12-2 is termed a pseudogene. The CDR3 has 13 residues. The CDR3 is CASRLRPPQAQYF. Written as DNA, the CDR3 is TGTGCAAGTCGCTTACGCCCGCCCCAGGCGCAGTATTTT.

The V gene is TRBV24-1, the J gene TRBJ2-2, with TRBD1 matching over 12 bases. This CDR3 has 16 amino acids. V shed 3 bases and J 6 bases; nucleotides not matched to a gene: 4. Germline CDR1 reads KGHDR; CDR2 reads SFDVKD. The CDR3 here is CATSDPGQGAAGELFF. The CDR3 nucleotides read TGTGCCACCAGTGATCCGGGACAGGGGGCGGCCGGGGAGCTGTTTTTT.

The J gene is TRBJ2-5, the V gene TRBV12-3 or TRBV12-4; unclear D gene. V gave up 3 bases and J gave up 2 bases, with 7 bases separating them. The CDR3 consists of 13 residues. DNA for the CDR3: TGTGCCAGCAGTTTGACGACACAAGAGACCCAGTACTTC. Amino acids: CASSLTTQETQYF.

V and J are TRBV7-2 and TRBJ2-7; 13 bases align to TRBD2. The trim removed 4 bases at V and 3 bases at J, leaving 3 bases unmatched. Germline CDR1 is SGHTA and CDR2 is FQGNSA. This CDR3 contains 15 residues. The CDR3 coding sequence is TGTGCCAGCAGCTCGGGACTAGCGGGAAACTACGAGCAGTACTTC. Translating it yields CASSSGLAGNYEQYF.

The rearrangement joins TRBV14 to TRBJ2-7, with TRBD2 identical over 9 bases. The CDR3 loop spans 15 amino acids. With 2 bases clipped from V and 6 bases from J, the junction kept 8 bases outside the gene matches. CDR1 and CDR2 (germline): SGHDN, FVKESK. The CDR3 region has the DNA TGTGCCAGCAGCCAATTTGGCGGGAGGGTGAGCGAGCAGTACTTC. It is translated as CASSQFGGRVSEQYF.

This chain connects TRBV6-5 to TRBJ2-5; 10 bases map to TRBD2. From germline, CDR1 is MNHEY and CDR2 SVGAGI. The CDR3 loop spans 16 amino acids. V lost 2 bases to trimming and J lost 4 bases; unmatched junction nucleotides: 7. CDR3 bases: TGTGCCAGCAGTTACGGGCTAGCGGGAGACCGAGAGACCCAGTACTTC. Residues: CASSYGLAGDRETQYF.

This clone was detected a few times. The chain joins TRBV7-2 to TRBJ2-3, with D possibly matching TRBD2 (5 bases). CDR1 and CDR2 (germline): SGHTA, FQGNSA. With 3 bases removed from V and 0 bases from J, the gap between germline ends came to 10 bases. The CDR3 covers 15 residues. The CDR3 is CASSFGETSTDTQYF. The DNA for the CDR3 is TGTGCCAGCAGCTTCGGGGAAACTAGCACAGATACGCAGTATTTT.

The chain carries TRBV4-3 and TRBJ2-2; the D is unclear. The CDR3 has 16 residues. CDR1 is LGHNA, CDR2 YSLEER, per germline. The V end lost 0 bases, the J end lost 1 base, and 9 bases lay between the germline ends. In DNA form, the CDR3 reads TGCGCCAGCAGCCAAGAGCAGGCGTTGAACACCGGGGAGCTGTTTTTT. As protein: CASSQEQALNTGELFF.